The text below deals with one T cell receptor beta chain. What it recognizes is unknown. Primers included in the PCR were 60 Vbeta and 13 Jbeta primers. TCRdb's table, derived via immunoSEQ multiplex PCR, lists solely in-frame clones and lacks some. Of just under 95,000 clones in the sample, 70% to 85% were seen once. The sample is drawn from a study of cytomegalovirus exposure and HLA in healthy donors. Points from the study as a whole: A later analysis linked 16,951 TCR beta sequences to HLA alleles at 0.05 false discovery rate. In an earlier analysis, productive rearrangement rates for most beta V segments clustered near 87% or 30%.

Material: PBMCs. The sequence derives from a human donor in good health.

This chain's CDR3 is CSVEESGGLYF. CDR3 coding DNA: TGCAGCGTTGAAGAGTCGGGAGGGCTTTACTTC. The J gene is TRBJ2-5, the V gene TRBV29-1; 8 nucleotides line up with TRBD2. Germline V gene lookup returns CDR1 SQVTM and CDR2 ANQGSEA. The V segment lost 0 bases and the J segment 14 bases; nucleotides outside the gene matches: 5. This CDR3 region has 11 residues. Full variable domain (outside the CDR3, taken from reference TRBV29-1 and TRBJ2-5): SAVISQKPSRDICQRGTSLTIQCQVDSQVTMMFWYRQQPGQSLTLIATANQGSEATYESGFVIDKFPISRPNLTFSTLTVSNMSPEDSSIYLCSVEESGGLYFGPGTRLLVL.